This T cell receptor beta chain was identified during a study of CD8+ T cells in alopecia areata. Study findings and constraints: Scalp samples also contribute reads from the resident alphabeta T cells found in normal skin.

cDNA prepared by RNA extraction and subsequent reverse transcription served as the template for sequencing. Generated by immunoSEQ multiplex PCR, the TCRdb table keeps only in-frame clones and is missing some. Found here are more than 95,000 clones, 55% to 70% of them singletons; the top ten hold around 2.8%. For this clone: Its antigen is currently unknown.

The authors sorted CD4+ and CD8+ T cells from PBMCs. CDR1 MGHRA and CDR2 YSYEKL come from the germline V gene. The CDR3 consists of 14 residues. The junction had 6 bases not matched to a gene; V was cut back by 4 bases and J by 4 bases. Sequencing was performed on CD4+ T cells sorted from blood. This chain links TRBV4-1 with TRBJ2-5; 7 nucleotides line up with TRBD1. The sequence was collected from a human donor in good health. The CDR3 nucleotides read TGCGCCAGCAGCCCGGGGACAGCCCCAGAGACCCAGTACTTC. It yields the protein CASSPGTAPETQYF.